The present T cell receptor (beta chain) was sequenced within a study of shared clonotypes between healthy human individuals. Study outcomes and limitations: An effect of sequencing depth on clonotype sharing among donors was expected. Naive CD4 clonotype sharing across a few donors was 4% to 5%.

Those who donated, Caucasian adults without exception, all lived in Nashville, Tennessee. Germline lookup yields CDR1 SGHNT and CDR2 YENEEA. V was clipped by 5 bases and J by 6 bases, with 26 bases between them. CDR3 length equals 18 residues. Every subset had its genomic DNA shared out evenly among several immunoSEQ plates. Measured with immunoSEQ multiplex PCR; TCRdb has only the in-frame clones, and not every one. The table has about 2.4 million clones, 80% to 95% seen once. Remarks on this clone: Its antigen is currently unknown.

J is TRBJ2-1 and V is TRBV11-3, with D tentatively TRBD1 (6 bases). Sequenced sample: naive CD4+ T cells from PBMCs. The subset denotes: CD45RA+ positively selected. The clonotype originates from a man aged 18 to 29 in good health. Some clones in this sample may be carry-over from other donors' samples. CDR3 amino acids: CASSPKDRAAAALNEQFF. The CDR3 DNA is TGTGCCAGCAGCCCCAAGGACAGAGCAGCCGCGGCTCTCAATGAGCAGTTCTTC.